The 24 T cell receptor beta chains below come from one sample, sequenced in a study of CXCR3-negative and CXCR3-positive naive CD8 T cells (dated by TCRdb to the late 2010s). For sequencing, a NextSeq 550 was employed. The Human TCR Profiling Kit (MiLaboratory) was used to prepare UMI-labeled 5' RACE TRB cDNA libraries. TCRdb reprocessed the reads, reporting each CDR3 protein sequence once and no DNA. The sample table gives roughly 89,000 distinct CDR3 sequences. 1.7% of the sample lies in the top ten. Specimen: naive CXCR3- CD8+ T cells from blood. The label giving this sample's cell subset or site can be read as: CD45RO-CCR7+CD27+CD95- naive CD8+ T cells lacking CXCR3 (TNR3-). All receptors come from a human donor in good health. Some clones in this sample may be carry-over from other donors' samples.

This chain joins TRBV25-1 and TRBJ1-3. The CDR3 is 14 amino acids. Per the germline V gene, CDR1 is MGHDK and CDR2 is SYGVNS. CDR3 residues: CASSDQRTGNTIYF.

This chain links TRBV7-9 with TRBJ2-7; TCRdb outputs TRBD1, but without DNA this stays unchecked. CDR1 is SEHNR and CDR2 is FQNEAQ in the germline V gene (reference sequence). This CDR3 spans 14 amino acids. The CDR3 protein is CASSHRDRGYEQYF.

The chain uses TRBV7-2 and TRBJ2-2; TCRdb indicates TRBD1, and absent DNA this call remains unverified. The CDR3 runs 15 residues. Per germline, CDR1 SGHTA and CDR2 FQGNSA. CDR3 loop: CASSSMEQGTGELFF. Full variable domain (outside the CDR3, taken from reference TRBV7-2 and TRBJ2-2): GAGVSQSPSNKVTEKGKDVELRCDPISGHTALYWYRQSLGQGLEFLIYFQGNSAPDKSGLPSDRFSAERTGGSVSTLTIQRTQQEDSAVYLCASSSMEQGTGELFFGEGSRLTVL.

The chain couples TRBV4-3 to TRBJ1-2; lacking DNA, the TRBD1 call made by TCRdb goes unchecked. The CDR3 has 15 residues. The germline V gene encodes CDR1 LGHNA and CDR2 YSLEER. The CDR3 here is CASSQDRGGGYGYTF.

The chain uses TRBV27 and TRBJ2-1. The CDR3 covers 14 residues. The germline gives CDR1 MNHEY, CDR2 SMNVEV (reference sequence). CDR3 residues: CASSPGTRHNEQFF.

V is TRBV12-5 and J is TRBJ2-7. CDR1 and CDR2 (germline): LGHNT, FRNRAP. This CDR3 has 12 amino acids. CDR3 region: CASVMGSYEQYF.

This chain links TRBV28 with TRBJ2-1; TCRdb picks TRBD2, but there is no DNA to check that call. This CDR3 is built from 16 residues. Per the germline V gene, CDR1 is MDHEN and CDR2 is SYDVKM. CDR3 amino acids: CASSLPGLAGVYEQFF.

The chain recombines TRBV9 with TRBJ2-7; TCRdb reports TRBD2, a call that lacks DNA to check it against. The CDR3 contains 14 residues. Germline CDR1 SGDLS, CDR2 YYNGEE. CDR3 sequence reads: CASSGRSGGPGQYF.

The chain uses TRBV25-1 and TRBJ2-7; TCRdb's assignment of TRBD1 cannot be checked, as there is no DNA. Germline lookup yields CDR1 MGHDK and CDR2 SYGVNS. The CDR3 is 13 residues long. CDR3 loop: CASRRWGEDEQYF.

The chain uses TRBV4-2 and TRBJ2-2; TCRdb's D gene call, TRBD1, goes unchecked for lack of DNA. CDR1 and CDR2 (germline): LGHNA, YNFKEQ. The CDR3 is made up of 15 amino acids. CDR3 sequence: CASSSRTGETGELFF.

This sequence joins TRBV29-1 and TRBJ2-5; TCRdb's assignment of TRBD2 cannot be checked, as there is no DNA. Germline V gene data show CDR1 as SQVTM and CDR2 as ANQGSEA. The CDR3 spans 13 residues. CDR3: CSVPFSGKETQYF. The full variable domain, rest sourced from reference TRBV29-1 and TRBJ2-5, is SAVISQKPSRDICQRGTSLTIQCQVDSQVTMMFWYRQQPGQSLTLIATANQGSEATYESGFVIDKFPISRPNLTFSTLTVSNMSPEDSSIYLCSVPFSGKETQYFGPGTRLLVL.

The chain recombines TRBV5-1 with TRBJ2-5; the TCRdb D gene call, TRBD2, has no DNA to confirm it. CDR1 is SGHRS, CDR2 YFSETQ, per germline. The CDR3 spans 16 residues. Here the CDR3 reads CASSLEWDQHMKTQYF.

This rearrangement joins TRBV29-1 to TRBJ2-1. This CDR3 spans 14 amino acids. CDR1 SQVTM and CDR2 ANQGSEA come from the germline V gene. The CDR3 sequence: CSVEPALGYNEQFF.

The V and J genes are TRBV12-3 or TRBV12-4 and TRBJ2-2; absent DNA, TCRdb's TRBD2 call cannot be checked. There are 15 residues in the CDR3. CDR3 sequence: CASTLAGGGTGELFF.

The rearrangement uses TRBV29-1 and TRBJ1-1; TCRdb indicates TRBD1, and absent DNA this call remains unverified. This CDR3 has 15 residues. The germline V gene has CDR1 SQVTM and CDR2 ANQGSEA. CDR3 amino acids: CSVLILGRVRSEAFF.

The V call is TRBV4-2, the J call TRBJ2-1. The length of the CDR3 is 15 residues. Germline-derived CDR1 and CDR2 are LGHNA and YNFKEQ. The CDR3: CASSQQTQPLNEQFF.

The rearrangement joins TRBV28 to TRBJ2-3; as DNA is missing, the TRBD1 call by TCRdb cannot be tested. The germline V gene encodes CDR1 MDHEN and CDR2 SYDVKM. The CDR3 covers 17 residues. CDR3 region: CASTTLRQGPHADAQYF.

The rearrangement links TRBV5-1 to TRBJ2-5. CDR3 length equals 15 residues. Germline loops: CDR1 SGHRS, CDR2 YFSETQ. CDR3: CASSLVGSLTETQYF.

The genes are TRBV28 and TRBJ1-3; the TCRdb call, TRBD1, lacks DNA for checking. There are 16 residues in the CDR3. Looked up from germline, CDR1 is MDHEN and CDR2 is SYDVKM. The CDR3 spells CASRETGGAGGNTIYF.

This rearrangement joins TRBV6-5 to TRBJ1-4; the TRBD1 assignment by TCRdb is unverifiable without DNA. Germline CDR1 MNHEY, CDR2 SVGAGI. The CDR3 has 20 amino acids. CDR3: CASRHEQTPRDRESYEKLFF.

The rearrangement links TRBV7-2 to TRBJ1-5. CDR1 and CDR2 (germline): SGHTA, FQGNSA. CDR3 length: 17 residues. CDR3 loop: CASSLAPATYSNQPQHF.

The CDR3 loop is CASSLVRGTYEQYF. V and J are TRBV13 and TRBJ2-7; the TCRdb call, TRBD1, lacks DNA for checking. Germline lookup yields CDR1 PRHDT and CDR2 FYEKMQ (reference sequence). The CDR3 consists of 14 residues. Looking up the rest from reference TRBV13 and TRBJ2-7 gives the full variable domain: AAGVIQSPRHLIKEKRETATLKCYPIPRHDTVYWYQQGPGQDPQFLISFYEKMQSDKGSIPDRFSAQQFSDYHSELNMSSLELGDSALYFCASSLVRGTYEQYFGPGTRLTVT.

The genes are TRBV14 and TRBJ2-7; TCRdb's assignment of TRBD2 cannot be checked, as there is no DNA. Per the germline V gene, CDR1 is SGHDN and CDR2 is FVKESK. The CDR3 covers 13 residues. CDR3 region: CASSRWGDYEQYF.

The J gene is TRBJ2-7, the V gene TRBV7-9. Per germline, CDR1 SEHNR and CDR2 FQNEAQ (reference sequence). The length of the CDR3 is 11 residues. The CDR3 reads CASSLFGEQYF.